These 6 T cell receptor beta chains share one sample of origin, sequenced in a study of naive and memory T cell subsets listed by TCRdb under 2017. Their specific antigens are unknown. Study-wide conclusions, independent of this receptor: A few larger clonotypes were present in naive repertoires, especially CD8 naive repertoires, and these clonotypes were possibly memory cells re-expressing CD45RA.

Libraries were built with UMI-ligation and nested PCR. The instrument was an Illumina MiSeq. The beta constant-region primer was an equimolar mix of two oligonucleotides covering both TRBC1 and TRBC2. The ligated cDNA went through four rounds of PCR with nested alpha and beta constant-region primers together with the SP2 primer. In TCRdb, the public reads were trimmed at Q25 with fastp and aligned with MiXCR, with productive beta chains retained. CDR3 protein sequences are deduplicated, and each keeps its most common genes and DNA. The sample records some 82,000 distinct CDR3 sequences, about 10% of which are singletons. The ten largest account for just over 0.13% of the sample. The sequenced sample consisted of naive CD4+ T cells from blood. The cell subset or site label for this specimen denotes: naive T cells, CD45RA high CD27+. The receptors here all came from a human donor in good health.

This clonotype was seen a handful of times. V usage is TRBV27 and J usage is TRBJ1-2; a weak D match, TRBD1 (6 bases). Germline values: CDR1 MNHEY, CDR2 SMNVEV (reference sequence). V was clipped by 6 bases and J by 5 bases, with 19 bases between them. This CDR3 has 15 amino acids. CDR3 coding DNA: TGTGCCAGCAGATGGAGGACAGATTTTCGTTATGGCTACACCTTC. Its translation is CASRWRTDFRYGYTF.

The rearrangement uses TRBV9 and TRBJ1-5; the D gene is possibly TRBD1 (5 bases). V was trimmed by 0 bases and J by 1 base, leaving 5 bases between them. The CDR3 spans 14 residues. The germline gives CDR1 SGDLS, CDR2 YYNGEE. CDR3 sequence (DNA): TGTGCCAGCAGCGTAGGGGACAGCAATCAGCCCCAGCATTTT. This sequence encodes CASSVGDSNQPQHF.

This clonotype came up many times. Because it lacks the conserved phenylalanine or tryptophan at the end, this CDR3 is likely a read error. The DNA is left out, because the CDR3 cannot be placed on it with certainty; the CDR3 is given as TCRdb lists it. The V gene is TRBV19, the J gene TRBJ2-1; TRBD1 was called by the table and not checked on the DNA. 12 amino acids form the CDR3, both terminal residues included. Per germline, CDR1 LNHDA and CDR2 SQIVND (reference sequence). This CDR3 is CASSSPGQGLQV.

The chain couples TRBV20-1 to TRBJ2-7, with D perhaps TRBD2 (6 bases). V lost 6 bases and J 4 bases, leaving 19 bases between the germline ends. Germline lookup yields CDR1 DFQATT and CDR2 SNEGSKA (reference sequence). This CDR3 region has 14 residues. The CDR3 sequence is CSAGRDRGTYEQYF. The CDR3 DNA reads as TGCAGTGCCGGCCGGGACCGGGGGACTTACGAGCAGTACTTC.

The chain has TRBV24-1 and TRBJ2-6; a possible D gene is TRBD2 (6 bases). The V gene's germline CDR1 is KGHDR and CDR2 SFDVKD. Trimming removed 10 bases at V and 0 bases at J, with 15 bases between. The CDR3 runs to 16 residues. The DNA for the CDR3 is TGTGCCACGCGGGGTAGCGGAAGCTCTGGGGCCAACGTCCTGACTTTC. Amino acids: CATRGSGSSGANVLTF.

The chain has TRBV6-6 and TRBJ1-4; D is unresolved. This CDR3 spans 16 amino acids. Germline CDR1 is MNHNY and CDR2 is SVGAGI (reference sequence). V gave up 4 bases and J gave up 0 bases, with 12 bases separating them. The DNA for the CDR3 is TGTGCCAGCAGTTTTTTGCTTTCGACAACTAATGAAAAACTGTTTTTT. This gives the protein CASSFLLSTTNEKLFF.